Following are 8 T cell receptor beta chains from one sample sequenced in a study of blood T cell repertoires in COVID-19. Assay: immunoSEQ multiplex PCR; the TCRdb copy retains only in-frame clones and omits some. The sample records about 83,000 clones, about 90% being singletons. Source material: peripheral blood. The source of these receptors is a woman aged 50 to 60 with active or convalescent COVID-19.

The chain is built from TRBV19 and TRBJ1-5; 12 bases line up with TRBD1. In germline, CDR1 is LNHDA, CDR2 SQIVND (reference sequence). The CDR3 is 14 residues long. V lost 6 bases, J lost 11 bases, and 8 bases stayed unmatched. CDR3 loop: CASSRDRGRQSQHF. The CDR3 DNA reads as TGTGCCAGTAGCAGGGACAGGGGGCGGCAATCCCAGCATTTT.

The chain links TRBV14 to TRBJ2-3, with D uncertain. CDR1 and CDR2 (germline): SGHDN, FVKESK. The CDR3 extends over 13 amino acids. Between the trimmed V and J ends, which lost 4 bases and 3 bases, there was a span of 8 bases. The CDR3 DNA follows: TGTGCCAGCAGCCTCCCCGGGACAGATACGCAGTATTTT. Its protein product is CASSLPGTDTQYF.

This chain links TRBV2 with TRBJ1-5, with D possibly matching TRBD1 (5 bases). The CDR3 is 14 amino acids. The V gene's germline CDR1 is SNHLY and CDR2 FYNNEI. Trimming took off 6 bases at V and 4 bases at J, with 13 bases between the two ends. The CDR3 DNA sequence: TGTGCCAGCAGCCCCGACAGAGAGAATCAGCCCCAGCATTTT. Protein sequence: CASSPDRENQPQHF.

The V gene is TRBV11-1, the J gene TRBJ2-3, with 9 bases aligning to TRBD1. Germline V gene sequence: CDR1 SGHAT, CDR2 FQDESV (reference sequence). With 6 bases clipped from V and 1 base from J, the junction kept 5 bases outside the gene matches. The CDR3 covers 15 residues. The CDR3 loop is CASRTTGGRTDTQYF. CDR3 sequence (DNA): TGTGCCAGCAGAACTACAGGGGGCCGCACAGATACGCAGTATTTT.

The J gene is TRBJ1-1, the V gene TRBV18, with D perhaps matching TRBD1 (5 bases). V lost 2 bases and J 1 base, leaving 11 bases between the germline ends. CDR3 size: 15 residues. The germline CDR1 and CDR2 sequences are KGHSH and LQKENI. Written as DNA, the CDR3 is TGTGCCAGCTCACCATATGGGGGGGGGAACACTGAAGCTTTCTTT. Encoded protein: CASSPYGGGNTEAFF.

This clone has more than one count but fewer than ten. The chain joins TRBV5-1 to TRBJ2-5; 9 positions match TRBD2. Trimming took 0 bases from V and 1 from J; bases not matched to a gene: 4. CDR1 is SGHRS, CDR2 YFSETQ, per germline. The CDR3 runs 16 residues. Here the CDR3 DNA reads TGCGCCAGCAGCTTGGGAGGTAGCGGGGGCCAAGAGACCCAGTACTTC. It encodes CASSLGGSGGQETQYF.

The chain employs TRBV7-8 and TRBJ2-7; 8 bases line up with TRBD1. The CDR3 totals 13 residues. CDR1 is SGHVS, CDR2 FQNEAQ, per germline. Trimming at V came to 6 bases and at J to 1 base, leaving 2 bases not matched to a gene. CDR3 in amino acids: CASSGQGSYEQYF. CDR3 nucleotides: TGTGCCAGCAGTGGACAGGGATCCTACGAGCAGTACTTC.

This chain connects TRBV6-6 to TRBJ1-6; D perhaps matches TRBD1 (6 bases). Germline V gene data show CDR1 as MNHNY and CDR2 as SVGAGI (reference sequence). V was shortened by 5 bases and J by 6 bases, with 11 bases between the two germline ends. The CDR3 contains 14 residues. The CDR3 loop is CASSQQGGNSPLHF. CDR3 coding DNA: TGTGCCAGCAGTCAACAGGGTGGTAATTCACCCCTCCACTTT.